Below, 10 T cell receptor beta chains from the same sample are listed, as sequenced in a study of cytomegalovirus exposure and HLA in healthy donors. The PCR contained 60 Vbeta and 13 Jbeta primers. Using immunoSEQ multiplex PCR, the repertoire was profiled, and TCRdb retains in-frame clones only, with some absent. This table holds about 92,000 clones, roughly 70% found once. The sequenced sample consisted of PBMCs. These receptors were obtained from a woman aged 18-30 years in good health and CMV-seropositive.

This chain joins TRBV6-5 and TRBJ2-1; a possible D gene is TRBD1 (6 bases). Between the trimmed V and J ends, which lost 4 bases and 0 bases, there was a span of 13 bases. Germline-derived CDR1 and CDR2 are MNHEY and SVGAGI. This CDR3 spans 16 amino acids. The CDR3 nucleotides read TGTGCCAGCAGTTCCACAGGGCCACCCTCCTACAATGAGCAGTTCTTC. Translating it yields CASSSTGPPSYNEQFF.

The V and J genes are TRBV11-1 and TRBJ2-1, with 9 bases that match TRBD1. Trimming at V came to 5 bases and at J to 12 bases, leaving 11 bases not matched to a gene. This CDR3 is built from 14 residues. The germline V gene encodes CDR1 SGHAT and CDR2 FQDESV (reference sequence). CDR3 in DNA: TGTGCCAGCAGCCTACAGGGACAGGGCGATCGGCAGTTCTTC. It is translated as CASSLQGQGDRQFF. Full variable domain (remainder filled in from reference TRBV11-1 and TRBJ2-1): EAEVAQSPRYKITEKSQAVAFWCDPISGHATLYWYRQILGQGPELLVQFQDESVVDDSQLPKDRFSAERLKGVDSTLKIQPAELGDSAMYLCASSLQGQGDRQFFGPGTRLTVL.

The chain links TRBV10-3 to TRBJ2-1; no clear D gene. Trimming took off 5 bases at V and 0 bases at J, with 11 bases between the two ends. Looked up from germline, CDR1 is ENHRY and CDR2 is SYGVKD. The CDR3 has 15 residues. CDR3 bases: TGTGCCATCAGTAAGTTTTTCTTCTCCTACAATGAGCAGTTCTTC. This gives the protein CAISKFFFSYNEQFF.

The chain employs TRBV7-2 and TRBJ1-1, with D uncertain. Germline V lookup: CDR1 SGHTA, CDR2 FQGNSA. The CDR3 runs to 14 residues. Trimming took off 4 bases at V and 5 bases at J, with 14 bases between the two ends. CDR3 sequence: CASSSAVVETEAFF. DNA of the CDR3: TGTGCCAGCAGCTCCGCAGTAGTGGAGACTGAAGCTTTCTTT.

This clone has just one count. The V gene is TRBV27, the J gene TRBJ1-3, with TRBD1 identical over 9 bases. CDR3 length: 14 amino acids. The V and J ends lost 4 bases and 2 bases, in that order; junction bases with no gene match: 0. CDR1 is MNHEY and CDR2 is SMNVEV in the germline V gene (reference sequence). CDR3 amino acids: CASSYRGPGNTIYF. The CDR3 DNA follows: TGTGCCAGCAGTTACAGGGGGCCTGGAAACACCATATATTTT.

This clone was picked up a small number of times. The gene calls are TRBV5-1 and TRBJ2-7, with TRBD1 matching 7 bases. Germline V gene data show CDR1 as SGHRS and CDR2 as YFSETQ. The CDR3 consists of 14 residues. Unmatched junction bases numbered 1, after V lost 0 bases and J lost 1 base. The CDR3 region is CASSLEGQSYEQYF. The DNA of the CDR3 is TGCGCCAGCAGCTTGGAGGGACAGTCCTACGAGCAGTACTTC.

The rearrangement uses TRBV28 and TRBJ1-4; D gene unclear. This CDR3 is built from 14 residues. Germline CDR1 MDHEN, CDR2 SYDVKM. V gave up 6 bases and J gave up 0 bases, with 8 bases separating them. The CDR3: CASSTTATNEKLFF. The CDR3 DNA is TGTGCCAGCAGCACCACTGCAACTAATGAAAAACTGTTTTTT.

The chain carries TRBV9 and TRBJ2-1; 10 bases align to TRBD2. The CDR3 is 16 amino acids. Germline CDR1 reads SGDLS; CDR2 reads YYNGEE. V lost 0 bases and J lost 10; bases outside the gene matches: 10. CDR3 nucleotide sequence: TGTGCCAGCAGCGTAGGTCTGAGCGGGAGGGAAGACGAGCAGTTCTTC. Encoded protein: CASSVGLSGREDEQFF.

V is TRBV7-8 and J is TRBJ2-5, with 10 nucleotides matching TRBD2. Germline V gene lookup returns CDR1 SGHVS and CDR2 FQNEAQ. This CDR3 has 18 residues. The junction had 14 bases not matched to a gene; V was cut back by 5 bases and J by 2 bases. The DNA of the CDR3 is TGTGCCAGCAGCCCCCGCCGGCTAGCGGGAGAGCGACAAGAGACCCAGTACTTC. Amino acid sequence: CASSPRRLAGERQETQYF.

This clone was counted a single time. This chain uses TRBV15 with TRBJ1-4; D is unresolved. V lost 1 base and J 3 bases, leaving 6 bases between the germline ends. This CDR3 contains 14 residues. Germline CDR1 is LNHNV and CDR2 is YYDKDF (reference sequence). CDR3 loop: CATSRGASNEKLFF. The CDR3 DNA reads TGTGCCACCAGCAGAGGGGCCTCTAATGAAAAACTGTTTTTT.